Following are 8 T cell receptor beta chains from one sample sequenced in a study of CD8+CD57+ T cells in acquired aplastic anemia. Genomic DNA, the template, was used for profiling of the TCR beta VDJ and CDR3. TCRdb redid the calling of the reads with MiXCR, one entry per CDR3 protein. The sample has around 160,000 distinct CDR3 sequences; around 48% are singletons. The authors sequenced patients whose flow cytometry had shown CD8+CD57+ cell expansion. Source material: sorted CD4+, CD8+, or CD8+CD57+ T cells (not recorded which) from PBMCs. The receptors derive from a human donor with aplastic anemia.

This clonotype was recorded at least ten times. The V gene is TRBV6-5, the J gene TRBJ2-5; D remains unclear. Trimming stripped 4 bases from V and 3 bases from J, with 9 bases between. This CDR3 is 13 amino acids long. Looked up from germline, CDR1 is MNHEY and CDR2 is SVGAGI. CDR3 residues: CASSLGNEETQYF. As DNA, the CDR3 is TGTGCCAGCAGTTTGGGTAACGAAGAGACCCAGTACTTC.

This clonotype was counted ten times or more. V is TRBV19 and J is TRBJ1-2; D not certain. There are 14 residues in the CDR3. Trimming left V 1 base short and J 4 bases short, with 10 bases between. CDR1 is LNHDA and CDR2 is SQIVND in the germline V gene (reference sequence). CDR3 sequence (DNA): TGTGCCAGTAGTATAGCCCAGGCCGGCTATGGCTACACCTTC. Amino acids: CASSIAQAGYGYTF.

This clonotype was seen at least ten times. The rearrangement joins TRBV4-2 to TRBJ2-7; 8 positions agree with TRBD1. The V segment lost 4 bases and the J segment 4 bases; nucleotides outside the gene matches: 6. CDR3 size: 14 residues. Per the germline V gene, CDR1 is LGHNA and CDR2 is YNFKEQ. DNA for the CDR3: TGTGCCAGCAGCCCCCGGACAGGGATGTACGAGCAGTACTTC. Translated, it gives CASSPRTGMYEQYF.

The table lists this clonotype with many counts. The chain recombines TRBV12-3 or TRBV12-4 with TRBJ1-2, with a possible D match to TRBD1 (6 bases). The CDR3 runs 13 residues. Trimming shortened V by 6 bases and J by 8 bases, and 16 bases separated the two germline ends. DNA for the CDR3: TGTGCCAGCAGCCTCTTACAGGGTAACGGCTACACCTTC. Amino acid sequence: CASSLLQGNGYTF.

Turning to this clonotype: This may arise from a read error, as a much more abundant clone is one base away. This CDR3 is CASSVSSSGSTIYF. The CDR3, as DNA: TGTGCCAGCAGCGTATCTAGCTCTGGAAGCACCATATATTTT. This chain links TRBV25-1 with TRBJ1-3; D remains unclear. Germline CDR1 reads MGHDK; CDR2 reads SYGVNS. The CDR3 loop spans 14 amino acids.

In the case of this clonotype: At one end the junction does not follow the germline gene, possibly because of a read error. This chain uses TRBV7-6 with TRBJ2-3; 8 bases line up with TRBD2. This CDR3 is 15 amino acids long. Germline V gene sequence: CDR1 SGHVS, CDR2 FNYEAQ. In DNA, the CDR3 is TGTGCCAGCAGAGTTGACGGACTAGCCTCAGATACGCGGTATTTT. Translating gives CASRVDGLASDTRYF. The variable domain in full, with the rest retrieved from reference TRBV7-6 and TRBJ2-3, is GAGVSQSPRYKVTKRGQDVALRCDPISGHVSLYWYRQALGQGPEFLTYFNYEAQQDKSGLPNDRFSAERPEGSISTLTIQRTEQRDSAMYRCASRVDGLASDTRYFGPGTRLTVL.

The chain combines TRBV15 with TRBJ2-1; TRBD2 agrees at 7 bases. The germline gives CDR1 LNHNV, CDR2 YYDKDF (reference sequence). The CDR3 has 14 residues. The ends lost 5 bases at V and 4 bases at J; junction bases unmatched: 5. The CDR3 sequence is CATSVSGQYNEQFF. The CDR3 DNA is TGTGCCACCAGCGTTAGCGGGCAGTACAATGAGCAGTTCTTC.

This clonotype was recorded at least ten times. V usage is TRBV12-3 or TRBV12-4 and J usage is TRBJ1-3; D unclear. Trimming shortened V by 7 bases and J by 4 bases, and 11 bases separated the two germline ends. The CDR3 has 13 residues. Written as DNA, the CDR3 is TGTGCCAGCACAATGCAGCCCGGAAACACCATATATTTT. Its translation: CASTMQPGNTIYF.